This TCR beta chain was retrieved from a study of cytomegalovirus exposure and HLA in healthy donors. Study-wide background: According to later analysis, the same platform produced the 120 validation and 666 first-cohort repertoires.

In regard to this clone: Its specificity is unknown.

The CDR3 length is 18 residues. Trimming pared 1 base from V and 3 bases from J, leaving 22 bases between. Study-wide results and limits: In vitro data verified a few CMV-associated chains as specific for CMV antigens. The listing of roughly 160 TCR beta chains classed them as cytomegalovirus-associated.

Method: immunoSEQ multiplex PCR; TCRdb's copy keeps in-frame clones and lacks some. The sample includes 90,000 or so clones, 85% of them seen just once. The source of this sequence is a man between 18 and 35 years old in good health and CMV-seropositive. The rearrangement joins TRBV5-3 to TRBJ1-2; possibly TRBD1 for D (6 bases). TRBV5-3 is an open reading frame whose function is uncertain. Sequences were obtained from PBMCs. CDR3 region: CARSLLAGDGGRDYGYTF. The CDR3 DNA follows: TGTGCCAGAAGCTTGCTCGCCGGGGACGGGGGGCGAGACTATGGCTACACCTTC.